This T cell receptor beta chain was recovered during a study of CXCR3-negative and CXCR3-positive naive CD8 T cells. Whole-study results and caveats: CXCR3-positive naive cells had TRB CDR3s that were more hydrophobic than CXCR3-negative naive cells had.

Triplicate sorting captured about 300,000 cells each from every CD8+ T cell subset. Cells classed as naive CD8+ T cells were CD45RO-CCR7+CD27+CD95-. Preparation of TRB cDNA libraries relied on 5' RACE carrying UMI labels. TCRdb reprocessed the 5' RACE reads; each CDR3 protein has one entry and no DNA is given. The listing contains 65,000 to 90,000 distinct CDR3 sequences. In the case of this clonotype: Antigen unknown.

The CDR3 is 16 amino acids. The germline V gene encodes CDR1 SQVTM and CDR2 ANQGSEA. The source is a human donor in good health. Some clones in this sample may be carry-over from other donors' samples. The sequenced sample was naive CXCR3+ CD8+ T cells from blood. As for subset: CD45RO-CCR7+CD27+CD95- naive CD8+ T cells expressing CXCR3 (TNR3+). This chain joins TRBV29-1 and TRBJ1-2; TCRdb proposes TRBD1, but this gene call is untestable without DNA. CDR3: CSERGGGLFPWDGYTF.